This TCR beta chain was identified in a study of cytomegalovirus exposure and HLA in healthy donors (dated by TCRdb to 2017 to 2019). In the study overall: According to an earlier analysis of around 600 of the donors, about 179 million T cells yielded some 110 million unique TCR beta sequences and 276 Gb of sequence data. An earlier analysis of a few hundred of the donors applied high-throughput TCR beta sequencing to assess whether each TCR beta V gene segment acted as functional or pseudogenic. The later analysis used no new phenotypic data to find candidate immune exposures, relying instead on TCR beta sequences and their occurrence across donors. Among the roughly 370 genotyped donors, around 81% belonged to the genetic ancestry cluster associated with self-reported Caucasian donors. In a later analysis, previously published TCR beta repertoires from hundreds of donors were re-analyzed and high-resolution HLA genotyping was added so that TCR occurrence patterns could be studied. HLA typing included class I and class II loci at four-digit resolution. The study aimed to test whether signatures of past pathogen exposure could be identified by cataloging public T cell receptors. Five DR-DQ haplotypes were handled as single units for association and clustering, since linkage in the cohort was strong. About 280 gigabases of sequencing data and tens of millions of unique TCR sequences made up an early release that covered fewer than 650 HLA-typed donors. The number of typed donors differed by locus: about 620-640 for A, B, C, DRB1 and DQB1; 522 for DQA1; approximately 600 for DPA1; and 450 to 480 for DPB1. Genome-wide SNP genotypes for about 65% of the 666 donors were used in a later genetic analysis, which treated that subset as a discovery cohort. Alongside the repertoire data, information on donor age, sex, ethnicity and CMV serostatus was compiled. Using immunosequencing, the study profiled T cell repertoires from approximately 700 subjects and related those repertoires to cytomegalovirus serostatus. Besides the first cohort of 550 to 750 subjects, a separate validation cohort made up of 120 different subjects was used. To predict cytomegalovirus infection status, the study brought together high-throughput TCR immunosequencing, statistical association of individual TCRs with disease status, and machine learning. Across around 400 genotyped donors of the cohort, an average of about 220,000 unique TCR beta nucleotide sequences per donor were sequenced, and roughly a sixth of those sequences were non-productive. All discovery cohort repertoires had been generated on a single sequencing platform.

The cohort comprised under 700 healthy bone marrow donors. Cohort members were all nominally healthy when sampled, although unrecorded immune exposures were likely present. The donor was CMV seronegative and was included in the group of about 350 seronegative cohort members. Every donor gave a peripheral blood sample, and the peripheral blood mononuclear cells from that sample were used for TCR beta sequencing. Genomic DNA extraction from the blood cell samples was performed with the Qiagen DNeasy Blood Extraction Kit. In the case of this clone: The antigen it recognizes is unknown. Base qualities were left out, and no much larger clone turns up one base away.

Libraries were built with the immunoSEQ multiplex PCR assay. A mixture of 60 forward primers for TCR Vbeta segments and 13 reverse primers for TCR Jbeta segments was used in the multiplex PCR. A multiplex PCR assay on genomic DNA amplified the CDR3 region of rearranged TCR beta genes. Amplified TCR beta libraries were sequenced as 87-base-pair reads on the Illumina HiSeq System. Turning to the authors' computational methods: A later analysis counted about 76 million unique TCR beta chains across the 650 to 700 repertoires, and some 11 million of these chains were shared by at least two donors. A nearest-neighbor algorithm error-corrected the raw reads and collapsed the reads into unique sequences, merging closely related sequences to remove PCR and sequencing errors. Alignment of CDR3 sequences to IMGT reference sequences was used to assign V, D and J gene segments. For a sequence to be retained, a match of at least six nucleotides to both a V gene segment and a J gene segment was required. A rearrangement counted as productive if the CDR3 had no stop codons and remained in frame with V and J, and every other rearrangement counted as non-productive. CDR3 was defined by IMGT convention, running from the second conserved V-encoded cysteine to the conserved J-encoded phenylalanine. In an earlier analysis of more than 550 of the donors, sequences lacking an unambiguous match to a single V gene segment were excluded. An earlier analysis of several hundred of the donors called V segments functional above 56.7% productive rearrangements and segregating when the between-donor standard deviation exceeded 5%. A statistical classification framework was built to diagnose cytomegalovirus status from the catalog of TCR beta chain sequences. V and J gene assignment, in a later analysis, came from comparing TCR nucleotide sequences with IMGT/GENE-DB human TR gene sequences. A later analysis assigned CDR3 sequences and most-parsimonious VDJ recombination scenarios with the TCRdist pipeline. In a later analysis, each TCR beta chain was defined by its CDR3 amino acid sequence together with its V-gene family, and reads lacking a unique V-gene family were excluded. In a later analysis, 450 to 600 highly shared, low-generation-probability nucleotide sequences were removed to address suspected cross-contamination and a sequencing artifact. In a later analysis, a clonal expansion index for each public chain was calculated from normalized within-repertoire ranks of inferred template counts. In a later analysis, generation probabilities were computed with a VDJ recombination model fitted to out-of-frame rearrangements, and the resulting probabilities were checked against IGoR. In a later analysis, hypergeometric tests were used to score TCR-TCR, TCR-HLA and TCR-CMV co-occurrence, with a repertoire-size bias correction applied to TCR pairs. In a later analysis, false discovery rates were estimated by permuting HLA or CMV assignments 20 times. A later analysis grouped co-occurring TCRs with DBSCAN, adding TCRdist sequence similarity when clustering within HLA-allele-positive subsets. For co-occurrence clustering, repertoires with fewer than 30,000 or more than 120,000 public chains were excluded, along with a handful of repertoires with anomalous nucleotide sharing. Here the immuneACCESS table is served through TCRdb, limited to in-frame sequences with V and J called. Missing clones are a known gap in these copies; in checked studies unresolved V genes cover under half, and the rest lacks a known reason. That table is the source of V, J and clone size, and D and trimming were worked out from the DNA. This sample is represented by some 150,000 clones; 62% of them were singletons. Just under 3% of the sample comes from the top ten.

Overall study outcomes, separate from this receptor: In an earlier analysis of fewer than 750 of the donors, most TCR beta V segments were observed in productive rearrangements about 90% or about 30% of the time, broadly matching IMGT annotations. In a later genetic analysis, fewer N-insertions in productive TCRs were reported among donors in an Asian-associated ancestry cluster than the approximately 710-donor mean. In a later analysis, HLA-associated TCR beta chains showed more clonal expansion and lower generation probabilities than non-associated chains that were equally common. In both the original and validation cohorts, the classifier was reported to diagnose cytomegalovirus status with high specificity and sensitivity. CMV serostatus was the only immune exposure information available for the cohort. Several of the top co-occurrence clusters appeared to be linked to parvovirus B19, influenza, CMV and Epstein-Barr virus, according to a later analysis. Because some donors lacked HLA typing at each locus, the association tests relied only on the typed subset. When HLA alleles, especially DR and DQ, strongly co-occurred, attributing TCR associations to individual alleles was difficult. At a false discovery rate of 0.05, a later analysis linked fewer than 20,000 TCR beta sequences to specific HLA alleles. Correlated functional status among segregating V segments might be attributable to linkage disequilibrium, but an unknown experimental factor could not be ruled out. A further reported finding was that TCR beta sequences accurately predicted the HLA-A and HLA-B alleles for most subjects in the first cohort. A total of 150 or so TCR beta chains were listed by the study as associated with cytomegalovirus. The presence/absence analyses assumed that sequencing depth was roughly uniform across donors, and that assumption may not be true. Because counts were too low, 15 to 20 rarely observed V segments, including chromosome 9 orphons, were left out of the earlier analysis of 500 to 650 of the donors. A group of highly shared sequence variants was considered likely to be a technical artifact of the sequencing pipeline. A few of the identified cytomegalovirus-associated TCR beta chains were confirmed in vitro to be specific for cytomegalovirus antigens. Only TCR beta chains were sequenced in this cohort, and the absence of alpha or paired-chain data limited detectable features. An association between a missense DCLRE1C variant and V-gene and J-gene trimming of TCR beta chains was found in a later genetic analysis and replicated in an independent cohort. A later analysis found that most CMV-associated TCR beta chains appeared HLA-restricted, with HLA associations seemingly driven largely by CMV exposure. The authors suggested that the approach could potentially be extended to other disease states and immunological phenotypes. Most TCR sequences were seen in very few donors, while some public TCRs were found in many individuals. In a later analysis, TCR association rates were found to vary across HLA loci, with the most associated TCRs seen for DRB1 alleles and the fewest for HLA-C alleles.

Source material: PBMCs. This receptor was obtained from a man between 35 and 55 years old in good health and CMV-seronegative.

The CDR3: CASSPQTGTSGYNEQFF. In nucleotide form, the sequence is TGCGCCAGCAGCCCTCAGACCGGGACTAGCGGATACAATGAGCAGTTCTTC. The chain was built from TRBV4-1 and TRBJ2-1, with 11 junctional bases fitting TRBD2. Trimming leaves V shorter by 4 bases and J shorter by 4 bases, with the junction holding 9 bases beyond the gene matches. The CDR3 runs 17 residues from the cysteine to the phenylalanine. Only the CDR3 DNA stays, 51 bases, in frame from base 1. Via the germline V gene, CDR1 is MGHRA and CDR2 YSYEKL.